These 30 T cell receptor beta chains came from one sample sequenced in a study of cytomegalovirus exposure and HLA in healthy donors. Both 60 Vbeta primers and 13 Jbeta primers went into the PCR. Only in-frame clones appear in the TCRdb table, and some are missing; sequencing was by immunoSEQ multiplex PCR. The sample carries 60,000 to 75,000 clones, around 80% recorded once. Sequenced material: PBMCs. These receptors were taken from a woman in her thirties in good health and CMV-seronegative.

The chain has TRBV2 and TRBJ2-3; D uncertain. Trimming removed 2 bases from V and 5 bases from J, with 5 bases in between. The germline gives CDR1 SNHLY, CDR2 FYNNEI. The CDR3 runs to 12 residues. The DNA for the CDR3 is TGTGCCAGCAGTGAATCTAGAGATACGCAGTATTTT. Amino acid sequence: CASSESRDTQYF.

V gene TRBV29-1 combines with J gene TRBJ1-1, with D unclear. Trimming removed 5 bases at V and 1 base at J, with 5 bases between. The CDR3 loop spans 11 amino acids. Germline loops: CDR1 SQVTM, CDR2 ANQGSEA. The CDR3 is CSVNKNTEAFF. The DNA for the CDR3 is TGCAGCGTTAACAAGAACACTGAAGCTTTCTTT.

This rearrangement joins TRBV19 to TRBJ2-3, with 8 bases identical to TRBD2. V lost 6 bases, J lost 0 bases, and 2 bases stayed unmatched. From germline, CDR1 is LNHDA and CDR2 SQIVND (reference sequence). CDR3 length: 14 amino acids. The CDR3 DNA reads TGTGCCAGTAGGTTAGCGGGGAGCACAGATACGCAGTATTTT. Translating gives CASRLAGSTDTQYF.

This clone was picked up one time. The rearrangement uses TRBV5-3 and TRBJ2-7, with D perhaps TRBD1 (6 bases). TRBV5-3 has ORF status, its function being uncertain. The CDR3 contains 14 residues. With 7 bases removed from V and 3 bases from J, the gap between germline ends came to 17 bases. The CDR3 bases are TGTGCCAGACCTGCGCCAGGGGCCGGCTACGAGCAGTACTTC. Its translation is CARPAPGAGYEQYF.

V and J are TRBV7-6 and TRBJ1-1, with D perhaps TRBD1 (6 bases). This CDR3 is 13 amino acids long. The V gene lost 5 bases and the J gene lost 2 bases, with 9 bases spanning the gap. CDR1 SGHVS and CDR2 FNYEAQ come from the germline V gene. The CDR3 sequence is CASSPGANTEAFF. The CDR3 DNA reads as TGTGCCAGCAGCCCAGGGGCCAACACTGAAGCTTTCTTT.

The V gene is TRBV7-2, the J gene TRBJ1-1; D uncertain. V gave up 5 bases and J gave up 0 bases, with 7 bases separating them. The germline CDR1 and CDR2 sequences are SGHTA and FQGNSA. This CDR3 is built from 13 residues. CDR3 sequence (DNA): TGTGCCAGCAGCAACACAGTGAACACTGAAGCTTTCTTT. Encoded protein: CASSNTVNTEAFF.

The chain couples TRBV11-3 to TRBJ1-1; 9 nucleotides line up with TRBD1. Per germline, CDR1 SGHNT and CDR2 YENEEA. Trimming cost V 5 bases and J 1 base; bases outside gene matches: 2. This CDR3 has 14 residues. In DNA, the CDR3 is TGTGCCAGCAGCGTGGACAGGGGGAACACTGAAGCTTTCTTT. Translation: CASSVDRGNTEAFF.

The chain employs TRBV15 and TRBJ1-4, with D uncertain. Germline V gives CDR1 LNHNV, CDR2 YYDKDF (reference sequence). Trimming took 1 base from V and 7 from J, leaving 7 bases between them. There are 13 residues in the CDR3. CDR3 in DNA: TGTGCCACCAGCAGAGGAAGTAGTGAAAAACTGTTTTTT. Its protein is CATSRGSSEKLFF.

This clone came up a few times. The CDR3 sequence is CASSLADTQYF. Here the CDR3 DNA reads TGTGCCAGCAGCTTAGCAGATACGCAGTATTTT. V gene TRBV2 combines with J gene TRBJ2-3, with no clear D. This CDR3 region has 11 residues. The V gene lost 6 bases and the J gene lost 4 bases, with 5 bases spanning the gap. The germline V gene encodes CDR1 SNHLY and CDR2 FYNNEI.

This chain joins TRBV4-1 and TRBJ2-2, with TRBD1 matching 7 bases. The V gene end was trimmed by 4 bases and the J gene end by 3 bases; junction bases not matched to a gene: 14. The length of the CDR3 is 18 residues. CDR1 is MGHRA, CDR2 YSYEKL, per germline. The CDR3, as DNA: TGCGCCAGCAGCCTTAATAGCCTGGACAGGACCTACACCGGGGAGCTGTTTTTT. It specifies CASSLNSLDRTYTGELFF.

This clone was seen a few times. The chain uses TRBV2 and TRBJ2-7; 9 bases fit TRBD1. J gave up 5 bases and V 5 bases, and 7 bases lay outside the gene matches. CDR3 length: 14 amino acids. CDR1 SNHLY and CDR2 FYNNEI come from the germline V gene. The CDR3 sequence: CASSPGTGINEQYF. The DNA of the CDR3 is TGTGCCAGCAGTCCCGGGACAGGGATCAACGAGCAGTACTTC.

This clone qualifies as medium-sized. The rearrangement links TRBV6-6 to TRBJ2-1, with TRBD1 matching 9 bases. This CDR3 is built from 14 residues. With V trimmed by 3 bases and J by 8 bases, 5 bases remained unmatched. Germline values: CDR1 MNHNY, CDR2 SVGAGI (reference sequence). The CDR3 bases are TGTGCCAGCAGTTATGGACAGGGGATCGATGAGCAGTTCTTC. Its protein product is CASSYGQGIDEQFF.

V gene TRBV18 combines with J gene TRBJ1-2; 10 bases are shared with TRBD1. Unmatched junction bases numbered 1, after V lost 3 bases and J lost 0 bases. The CDR3 spans 15 residues. CDR1 KGHSH and CDR2 LQKENI come from the germline V gene. CDR3 amino acids: CASSPGTGANYGYTF. The CDR3 DNA is TGTGCCAGCTCACCGGGGACAGGGGCTAACTATGGCTACACCTTC.

This chain links TRBV7-9 with TRBJ2-7; no definite D call. The ends were cut back, 4 bases at V and 3 bases at J, with 7 bases in the middle. The CDR3 is made up of 12 amino acids. Germline lookup yields CDR1 SEHNR and CDR2 FQNEAQ (reference sequence). Written as DNA, the CDR3 is TGTGCCAGCAGCTCTCAGGACTACGAGCAGTACTTC. This codes for CASSSQDYEQYF. The full variable domain, rest sourced from reference TRBV7-9 and TRBJ2-7, is DTGVSQNPRHKITKRGQNVTFRCDPISEHNRLYWYRQTLGQGPEFLTYFQNEAQLEKSRLLSDRFSAERPKGSFSTLEIQRTEQGDSAMYLCASSSQDYEQYFGPGTRLTVT.

V gene TRBV4-3 combines with J gene TRBJ1-1; D not certain. The V and J ends lost 5 bases and 2 bases respectively, with 15 bases between them. Germline CDR1 is LGHNA and CDR2 is YSLEER. This CDR3 is built from 15 residues. In DNA form, the CDR3 reads TGCGCCAGCAGCTATACCTGGGCCGAAAACACTGAAGCTTTCTTT. Protein: CASSYTWAENTEAFF.

J is TRBJ1-4 and V is TRBV6-5; TRBD1 agrees at 9 bases. This CDR3 is built from 15 residues. Germline V gives CDR1 MNHEY, CDR2 SVGAGI. The J segment lost 7 bases and the V segment lost 5 bases, leaving 8 bases of the junction unmatched. The CDR3 reads CASSTGTGKAEKLFF. In DNA, the CDR3 is TGTGCCAGCAGTACGGGGACAGGGAAGGCTGAAAAACTGTTTTTT.

In DNA, the CDR3 is TGTGCCAGTATGGGAGGCAAGGGCAATCAGCCCCAGCATTTT. It encodes CASMGGKGNQPQHF. The chain links TRBV19 to TRBJ1-5, with D uncertain. Germline V gene data show CDR1 as LNHDA and CDR2 as SQIVND (reference sequence). V lost 7 bases to trimming and J lost 2 bases, with 12 bases between them. This CDR3 comprises 14 residues.

The chain has TRBV7-2 and TRBJ2-5, with 9 bases lining up with TRBD2. Germline assignment: CDR1 SGHTA and CDR2 FQGNSA. Unmatched junction bases numbered 5, after V lost 2 bases and J lost 1 base. The CDR3 contains 16 residues. CDR3: CASSLNERGVQETQYF. CDR3 nucleotide sequence: TGTGCCAGCAGCTTAAACGAGCGGGGGGTCCAAGAGACCCAGTACTTC. Full variable domain (rest looked up from reference TRBV7-2 and TRBJ2-5): GAGVSQSPSNKVTEKGKDVELRCDPISGHTALYWYRQSLGQGLEFLIYFQGNSAPDKSGLPSDRFSAERTGGSVSTLTIQRTQQEDSAVYLCASSLNERGVQETQYFGPGTRLLVL.

This chain links TRBV7-2 with TRBJ2-3; TRBD1 might be the D (5 bases). V was shortened by 3 bases and J by 4 bases, with 11 bases between the two germline ends. Germline CDR1 is SGHTA and CDR2 is FQGNSA. The CDR3 sequence is 14 residues long. CDR3 DNA sequence: TGTGCCAGCAGCTTCGGAAGGGGCCCAGATACGCAGTATTTT. Its translation: CASSFGRGPDTQYF.

The chain is built from TRBV11-2 and TRBJ2-7; the match to TRBD2 covers 7 bases. Germline V gene data show CDR1 as SGHAT and CDR2 as FQNNGV. V was clipped by 5 bases and J by 0 bases; unmatched bases: 7. The CDR3 sequence is 15 residues long. CDR3 nucleotides: TGTGCCAGCAGCAATCTAGCGGACCCCTCCTACGAGCAGTACTTC. Encoded protein: CASSNLADPSYEQYF.

The V gene is TRBV4-3, the J gene TRBJ2-3; no firm D call. Germline V gene data show CDR1 as LGHNA and CDR2 as YSLEER. Trimming took off 0 bases at V and 9 bases at J, with 22 bases between the two ends. This CDR3 region has 17 residues. The CDR3 DNA follows: TGCGCCAGCAGCCAAGATAGGTTTCAGGCTTCCCTGAAGACGCAGTATTTT. Translation gives CASSQDRFQASLKTQYF.

This chain joins TRBV5-4 and TRBJ1-1, with 8 bases identical to TRBD1. The CDR3 loop spans 15 amino acids. Germline V gene lookup returns CDR1 SGHNT and CDR2 YYREEE (reference sequence). J gave up 4 bases and V 4 bases, and 9 bases lay outside the gene matches. The CDR3 bases are TGTGCCAGCAGCCGCGGACAGGGAGTGAGCACTGAAGCTTTCTTT. Translation gives CASSRGQGVSTEAFF.

The chain joins TRBV6-5 to TRBJ2-1; D unclear. CDR3 length: 15 residues. The V end lost 7 bases, the J end lost 2 bases, and 15 bases lay between the germline ends. Germline lookup yields CDR1 MNHEY and CDR2 SVGAGI. This CDR3 is CASTSDSSAYNEQFF. The CDR3 bases are TGTGCCAGCACTTCTGACTCCTCCGCCTACAATGAGCAGTTCTTC.

In DNA, the CDR3 is TGTGCCAGCAGCCGCGTTTGGGGGGGAAGCACAGATACGCAGTATTTT. It is translated as CASSRVWGGSTDTQYF. This chain uses TRBV7-2 with TRBJ2-3; TRBD2 agrees at 7 bases. V trimming: 5 bases; J trimming: 0 bases; junction bases outside the gene matches: 8. CDR3 length equals 16 residues. The germline CDR1 and CDR2 sequences are SGHTA and FQGNSA. The variable domain in full, with the rest retrieved from reference TRBV7-2 and TRBJ2-3, is GAGVSQSPSNKVTEKGKDVELRCDPISGHTALYWYRQSLGQGLEFLIYFQGNSAPDKSGLPSDRFSAERTGGSVSTLTIQRTQQEDSAVYLCASSRVWGGSTDTQYFGPGTRLTVL.

The chain uses TRBV30 and TRBJ2-6; tentatively, D is TRBD1 (6 bases). The germline V gene encodes CDR1 GTSNPN and CDR2 SVGIG (reference sequence). The CDR3 contains 17 residues. Trimming took 5 bases from V and 4 from J, leaving 21 bases between them. CDR3 coding DNA: TGTGCCTGGGTTAAACCCGGGACACTGAAAGGGGCCAACGTCCTGACTTTC. Residues: CAWVKPGTLKGANVLTF.

The V and J genes are TRBV7-9 and TRBJ1-4, with D perhaps matching TRBD1 (6 bases). The CDR3 contains 16 residues. The germline V gene has CDR1 SEHNR and CDR2 FQNEAQ (reference sequence). Trimming left V 2 bases short and J 5 bases short, with 15 bases between. The CDR3 here is CASSLNSRQGNEKLFF. The CDR3 DNA sequence: TGTGCCAGCAGCTTAAATTCGCGGCAGGGGAATGAAAAACTGTTTTTT.

The chain links TRBV10-2 to TRBJ2-1; 9 bases are a match to TRBD2. With 3 bases clipped from V and 0 bases from J, the junction kept 12 bases outside the gene matches. The CDR3 sequence is 19 residues long. From germline, CDR1 is WSHSY and CDR2 SAAADI. CDR3 loop: CASSEPLAGSTSSYNEQFF. The CDR3 DNA reads TGCGCCAGCAGTGAACCTCTAGCGGGGAGTACTAGCTCCTACAATGAGCAGTTCTTC.

J is TRBJ1-1 and V is TRBV7-9; 9 bases map to TRBD1. The CDR3 extends over 16 amino acids. Trimming took 2 bases from V and 4 from J; bases not matched to a gene: 8. CDR1 is SEHNR, CDR2 FQNEAQ, per germline (reference sequence). CDR3 in DNA: TGTGCCAGCAGCTTAATAGGACAGGGGAGTAGCACTGAAGCTTTCTTT. Translated: CASSLIGQGSSTEAFF.

The V gene is TRBV11-3, the J gene TRBJ1-3; D not resolved. The germline V gene encodes CDR1 SGHNT and CDR2 YENEEA. The CDR3 extends over 17 amino acids. V lost 5 bases to trimming and J lost 0 bases, with 17 bases between them. CDR3 sequence reads: CASSPSGLGFSGNTIYF. In nucleotides, the CDR3 is TGTGCCAGCAGCCCAAGCGGACTGGGCTTCTCTGGAAACACCATATATTTT.

The chain joins TRBV6-4 to TRBJ2-2; D assignment may be TRBD1 or TRBD2 (7 bases each). Trimming cost V 4 bases and J 1 base, with 16 bases left between them. CDR1 is MRHNA, CDR2 SNTAGT, per germline. This CDR3 has 17 residues. The CDR3 coding sequence is TGTGCCAGCAGTGCCTCAGGGGGGGCCGAGAACACCGGGGAGCTGTTTTTT. This sequence encodes CASSASGGAENTGELFF.